The 25 T cell receptor beta chains below all came from one sample that was sequenced in a study of blood T cells in healthy people across ages. It was with a sample-barcoded 5' primer and a J-beta primer mix that a second PCR of roughly 7 to 12 cycles was run. TCRdb reanalysed the 5' RACE reads using MiXCR and keeps one entry per CDR3 protein. Of around 1,000,000 distinct CDR3 sequences in the sample, about 25% were seen once. These same records also appear under a second study, on T cells of mothers and their children.

Sequenced: blood. These TCRs come from a girl aged 2 to 9 in good health.

This chain connects TRBV6-5 to TRBJ1-2, with TRBD1 matching 8 bases. This CDR3 contains 15 residues. V lost 6 bases to trimming and J lost 0 bases; unmatched junction nucleotides: 6. Germline assignment: CDR1 MNHEY and CDR2 SVGAGI. The DNA for the CDR3 is TGTGCCAGCAGAAACAGGGGGACAGCTAACTATGGCTACACCTTC. Translated: CASRNRGTANYGYTF.

This clonotype was seen ten or more times. The gene calls are TRBV7-3 and TRBJ1-1; D uncertain. The CDR3 covers 12 residues. The V gene's germline CDR1 is SGHTA and CDR2 FQGTGA. V was pared by 5 bases and J by 4 bases, with 8 bases between. The CDR3 protein is CASSPFGTEAFF. The CDR3 DNA reads TGTGCCAGCAGCCCGTTCGGCACTGAAGCTTTCTTT.

Concerning this clonotype itself: Sequence at one end of the junction differs from germline and may be a read error. V gene TRBV28 combines with J gene TRBJ2-7; 14 positions match TRBD2. CDR3 size: 17 residues. Germline loops: CDR1 MDHEN, CDR2 SYDVKM. The CDR3 here is CAGSLSIGTSGRYEQYF. CDR3 DNA: TGTGCCGGCAGTTTATCCATAGGGACTAGCGGGAGATATGAGCAGTACTTC.

J is TRBJ1-6 and V is TRBV9; possible D gene TRBD1, 6 bases. Trimming stripped 0 bases from V and 10 bases from J, with 14 bases between. The germline V gene encodes CDR1 SGDLS and CDR2 YYNGEE. The CDR3 is 15 residues long. This chain's CDR3 is CASSVDWGPGSPLHF. CDR3 nucleotides: TGTGCCAGCAGCGTAGATTGGGGGCCGGGATCACCCCTCCACTTT. Combining the CDR3 with reference TRBV9 and TRBJ1-6 gives the whole variable domain DSGVTQTPKHLITATGQRVTLRCSPRSGDLSVYWYQQSLDQGLQFLIQYYNGEERAKGNILERFSAQQFPDLHSELNLSSLELGDSALYFCASSVDWGPGSPLHFGNGTRLTVT.

The table lists this clonotype with a few counts. This sequence joins TRBV7-8 and TRBJ2-5, with D tentatively TRBD2 (6 bases). There are 16 residues in the CDR3. V was shortened by 1 base and J by 5 bases, with 17 bases between the two germline ends. Germline V gene lookup returns CDR1 SGHVS and CDR2 FQNEAQ. The chain's CDR3 is CASSLETGDGFETQYF. The CDR3 DNA sequence: TGTGCCAGCAGCTTAGAAACGGGGGACGGATTCGAGACCCAGTACTTC.

The rearrangement joins TRBV5-1 to TRBJ2-5; tentative D call: TRBD2 (7 bases). Germline V gives CDR1 SGHRS, CDR2 YFSETQ. The CDR3 has 14 amino acids. V lost 5 bases and J 5 bases, leaving 16 bases between the germline ends. The DNA of the CDR3 is TGCGCCAGCAGGGGGGGGGCTAGCGTGGAGACCCAGTACTTC. It encodes CASRGGASVETQYF.

This clonotype was seen repeatedly, ten times or more. V gene TRBV20-1 combines with J gene TRBJ2-3, with 7 bases identical to TRBD2. In germline, CDR1 is DFQATT, CDR2 SNEGSKA (reference sequence). The junction had 8 bases not matched to a gene; V was cut back by 6 bases and J by 2 bases. The CDR3 loop spans 14 amino acids. The CDR3 loop reads CSARGETYTDTQYF. For the CDR3, the DNA is TGCAGTGCCCGGGGGGAAACCTACACAGATACGCAGTATTTT.

The rearrangement links TRBV20-1 to TRBJ2-3; 8 nucleotides match TRBD2. Germline V gene lookup returns CDR1 DFQATT and CDR2 SNEGSKA (reference sequence). The CDR3 covers 14 residues. The ends lost 6 bases at V and 8 bases at J; junction bases unmatched: 13. CDR3 in amino acids: CSAPAGEASGTQYF. The CDR3 region has the DNA TGCAGTGCCCCAGCGGGGGAGGCCAGTGGTACGCAGTATTTT.

This sequence joins TRBV12-3 or TRBV12-4 and TRBJ1-2; no clear D. The CDR3 is 14 residues long. Trimming removed 5 bases from V and 6 bases from J, with 16 bases in between. CDR3 residues: CASSTSGSSHGYTF. CDR3 coding DNA: TGTGCCAGCAGTACCAGCGGGAGTTCCCATGGCTACACCTTC.

This chain connects TRBV7-8 to TRBJ2-1, with TRBD2 identical over 13 bases. The CDR3 runs 17 residues. V dropped 4 bases and J dropped 6; count of bases not matched to a gene: 9. CDR1 is SGHVS, CDR2 FQNEAQ, per germline. CDR3 loop: CASSSYERLAGGNEQFF. The CDR3 nucleotides are TGTGCCAGCAGCTCCTATGAGCGACTAGCGGGGGGCAATGAGCAGTTCTTC.

This chain joins TRBV29-1 and TRBJ1-1, with TRBD1 matching over 7 bases. V lost 7 bases, J lost 1 base, and 6 bases stayed unmatched. Germline assignment: CDR1 SQVTM and CDR2 ANQGSEA. The CDR3 sequence is 13 residues long. CDR3 region: CSGRQGSNTEAFF. CDR3 in DNA: TGCAGCGGCCGACAGGGTTCGAACACTGAAGCTTTCTTT.

The gene calls are TRBV7-9 and TRBJ1-1; 8 bases align to TRBD1. CDR1 is SEHNR, CDR2 FQNEAQ, per germline (reference sequence). V was pared by 7 bases and J by 1 base, with 8 bases of the junction left unmatched. CDR3 length: 15 residues. The CDR3 loop is CASTMRTGRNTEAFF. The CDR3 DNA follows: TGTGCCAGCACCATGCGGACAGGGCGGAACACTGAAGCTTTCTTT.

The J gene is TRBJ1-6, the V gene TRBV12-3 or TRBV12-4; D is unclear. The CDR3 length is 12 residues. Trimming took 3 bases from V and 9 from J, leaving 6 bases between them. The CDR3 spells CASSLEFSPLHF. The CDR3 bases are TGTGCCAGCAGTTTGGAGTTTTCACCCCTCCACTTT.

This clonotype was seen more than once but under ten times. The rearrangement uses TRBV6-5 and TRBJ2-3; D remains ambiguous. There are 14 residues in the CDR3. Germline lookup yields CDR1 MNHEY and CDR2 SVGAGI. The germline V and J ends were trimmed by 6 bases and 1 base, with 11 bases remaining between them. CDR3 sequence (DNA): TGTGCCAGCAGGCAGGCTCTGGGCACAGATACGCAGTATTTT. Protein: CASRQALGTDTQYF.

The rearrangement links TRBV12-3 or TRBV12-4 to TRBJ2-7; D is undetermined. With 4 bases removed from V and 6 bases from J, the gap between germline ends came to 7 bases. The CDR3 extends over 11 amino acids. This chain's CDR3 is CASSSWGEQYF. CDR3 coding DNA: TGTGCCAGCAGTTCTTGGGGCGAGCAGTACTTC.

This clonotype was found a few times. This chain uses TRBV5-1 with TRBJ2-5; D might be TRBD2 (6 bases). V was cut by 4 bases and J by 5 bases, with 12 bases left in between. Germline values: CDR1 SGHRS, CDR2 YFSETQ. This CDR3 spans 13 amino acids. The CDR3 loop is CASSAGSAETQYF. The CDR3 DNA follows: TGCGCCAGCAGCGCGGGATCTGCGGAGACCCAGTACTTC.

This clonotype was seen ten or more times. V gene TRBV6-4 combines with J gene TRBJ2-1, with TRBD2 matching over 8 bases. CDR1 and CDR2 (germline): MRHNA, SNTAGT. This CDR3 has 14 amino acids. With V trimmed by 0 bases and J by 12 bases, 7 bases remained unmatched. The CDR3 coding sequence is TGTGCCAGCAGTGACTCGACTAGCGCTTCGTGGCAGTTCTTC. It specifies CASSDSTSASWQFF.

The chain combines TRBV29-1 with TRBJ2-3; D call uncertain. CDR1 SQVTM and CDR2 ANQGSEA come from the germline V gene. The CDR3 consists of 14 residues. DNA for the CDR3: TGCAGGAAACTGGCGACGGAATGCACAGATACGCAGTATTTT. It specifies CRKLATECTDTQYF.

The chain employs TRBV7-3 and TRBJ2-7; TRBD1 matches 7 bases. The germline gives CDR1 SGHTA, CDR2 FQGTGA. CDR3 length: 15 amino acids. Unmatched junction bases numbered 7, after V lost 2 bases and J lost 3 bases. This CDR3 is CASSLRGGFVYEQYF. The CDR3 DNA sequence: TGTGCCAGCAGCTTACGAGGGGGCTTTGTCTACGAGCAGTACTTC.

This rearrangement joins TRBV29-1 to TRBJ2-1; D ambiguous. Germline V gene data show CDR1 as SQVTM and CDR2 as ANQGSEA. This CDR3 has 10 residues. The ends were cut back, 6 bases at V and 8 bases at J, with 8 bases in the middle. The CDR3 DNA sequence: TGCAGCGTACTGATATATGAGCAGTTCTTC. It yields the protein CSVLIYEQFF.

To note about this clonotype: Its ends do not fully match the called genes, so a read error is possible. This rearrangement joins TRBV7-2 to TRBJ2-3, with TRBD2 matching over 11 bases. This CDR3 has 15 residues. Germline CDR1 SGHTA, CDR2 FQGNSA. The CDR3 sequence: CASSLEASGGLTQYF. Written as DNA, the CDR3 is TGTGCTAGCAGCTTAGAGGCTAGCGGGGGGCTCACGCAGTATTTT.

This clonotype was detected a few times. Mismatch with germline at one junction end may stem from a read error. The V and J genes are TRBV20-1 and TRBJ2-1; D is unresolved. Germline V lookup: CDR1 DFQATT, CDR2 SNEGSKA (reference sequence). The CDR3 spans 11 residues. CDR3 nucleotide sequence: TGCAGTGCGAGAGTCATGGATGAGCAGTTCTTC. Protein product: CSARVMDEQFF.

This clonotype appeared a few times. V usage is TRBV28 and J usage is TRBJ2-5; D is perhaps TRBD1 or TRBD2 (5 bases each). The DNA end is a closer match to TRBJ2-7, so the J assignment may be wrong. The CDR3 has 15 residues. Germline CDR1 MDHEN, CDR2 SYDVKM. CDR3 in DNA: TGTGCCAGCAGTTTCGATTTGGGACGAACCTACGAGCAGTACTTC. Protein: CASSFDLGRTYEQYF.

This chain joins TRBV9 and TRBJ2-5; D unresolved. V dropped 3 bases and J dropped 5 bases, with 14 bases sitting between them. The germline V gene has CDR1 SGDLS and CDR2 YYNGEE. This CDR3 is 14 amino acids long. The CDR3 region is CASSATALGETQYF. The CDR3 DNA reads as TGTGCCAGCAGCGCTACGGCCTTGGGTGAGACCCAGTACTTC. The complete variable domain, with remaining parts taken from reference TRBV9 and TRBJ2-5, reads DSGVTQTPKHLITATGQRVTLRCSPRSGDLSVYWYQQSLDQGLQFLIQYYNGEERAKGNILERFSAQQFPDLHSELNLSSLELGDSALYFCASSATALGETQYFGPGTRLLVL.

This clonotype turned up a few times. The chain combines TRBV4-3 with TRBJ1-2; D not certain. The germline gives CDR1 LGHNA, CDR2 YSLEER. The CDR3 length is 13 residues. Trimming left V 0 bases short and J 6 bases short, with 8 bases between. The CDR3, as DNA: TGCGCCAGCAGCCAAGATCTAGAGGATGGCTACACCTTC. Its protein is CASSQDLEDGYTF.